This TCR beta chain was captured by sequencing in a study of cytomegalovirus exposure and HLA in healthy donors. Study-wide findings and caveats: Most observed TCR sequences were rare, whereas some public TCRs were detected in many donors.

Germline lookup yields CDR1 SGHTS and CDR2 YDEGEE. J was trimmed by 7 bases and V by 10 bases; bases with no gene match: 16. The CDR3 sequence is 14 residues long. 60 Vbeta and 13 Jbeta primers were used in PCR. Some clones are missing from TCRdb's copy, which holds only in-frame ones; the method was immunoSEQ multiplex PCR. The sample holds nearly 35,000 clones. With regard to this clone: As yet, its antigen is unknown.

The clonotype originates from a middle-aged woman in good health and CMV-seropositive. Sequences were obtained from PBMCs. The chain combines TRBV5-8 with TRBJ2-5; 7 bases agree with TRBD2. Here the CDR3 DNA reads TGTGCCGTCGTGACGGAGCGGGGATCAGGGACCCAGTACTTC. It codes for CAVVTERGSGTQYF.